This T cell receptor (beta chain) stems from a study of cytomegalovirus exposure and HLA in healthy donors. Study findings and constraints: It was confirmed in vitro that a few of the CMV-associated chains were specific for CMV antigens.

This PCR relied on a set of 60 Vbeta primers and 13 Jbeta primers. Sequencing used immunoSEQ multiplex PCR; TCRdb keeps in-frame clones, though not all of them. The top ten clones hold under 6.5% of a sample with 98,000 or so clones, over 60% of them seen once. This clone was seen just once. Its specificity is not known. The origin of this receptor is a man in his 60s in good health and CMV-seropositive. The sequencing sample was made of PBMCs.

The CDR3 DNA is TGTGCCAGCAGCTTAGCGTATGAGGCCCGCGAGCAGTACTTC. Its protein is CASSLAYEAREQYF. The V gene is TRBV7-6, the J gene TRBJ2-7; D is ambiguous. Trimming shortened V by 0 bases and J by 6 bases, and 12 bases separated the two germline ends. Germline V gene lookup returns CDR1 SGHVS and CDR2 FNYEAQ. The CDR3 consists of 14 residues.